The clone carrying this T cell receptor (beta chain) was observed at least ten times. The sample is drawn from a study of molecular identifiers for immune sequencing clone quantification. MiXCR, applied by TCRdb to the PCR reads, yields one record per CDR3 protein. The sample holds about 640,000 distinct CDR3 sequences, just under 20% seen once. CDR3 length: 12 amino acids. Trimming took off 4 bases at V and 13 bases at J, with 11 bases between the two ends. Germline CDR1 LGHDT, CDR2 YNNKEL (reference sequence). Sequencing was carried out using naive CD8+ T cells from blood, with Jurkat cell RNA spiked in. Subset denoted: FACS-sorted CD8+CD4-CCR7+CD45RA+ naive T cells. The chain employs TRBV3-1 and TRBJ1-6; no reliable D call. This TCR was recovered from a human donor in good health. Some libraries in this study had Jurkat cell RNA spiked in. CDR3 amino acids: CASSLDRPPLHF. CDR3 nucleotide sequence: TGTGCCAGCAGCCTCGACCGACCGCCCCTCCACTTT. Based on the CDR3 plus reference TRBV3-1 and TRBJ1-6, the full variable domain is DTAVSQTPKYLVTQMGNDKSIKCEQNLGHDTMYWYKQDSKKFLKIMFSYNNKELIINETVPNRFSPKSPDKAHLNLHINSLELGDSAVYFCASSLDRPPLHFGNGTRLTVT.